The source of this T cell receptor (beta chain) is a study of T cell repertoires in cytomegalovirus infection. For the study at large: In public TCR beta signatures, there were indications of both CMV infection and matching HLA type. Whole-study results and caveats: Summed public TCR beta family frequency identified CMV carriers bearing the relevant HLA. It was HLA-C-restricted CMV-specific TCR beta clonotypes that dominated the response ex vivo.

Each CDR3 protein is one row after TCRdb ran MiXCR on the reads. The table lists 250,000 to 300,000 distinct CDR3 sequences, about a quarter of them singletons. Germline assignment: CDR1 SGHTA and CDR2 FQGNSA. This CDR3 has 13 residues. Trimming cost V 5 bases and J 9 bases, with 16 bases left between them. This clonotype showed up just a few times. What it binds is unknown. The specimen was PBMCs. This clonotype originated in a human donor in good health (CMV status not recorded). Some clones in this sample may be carry-over from other donors' samples. The chain combines TRBV7-2 with TRBJ2-5, with D possibly being TRBD1 or TRBD2 (6 bases each). The CDR3: CASSHPGAGAQYF. DNA for the CDR3: TGTGCCAGCAGCCACCCGGGGGCAGGGGCCCAGTACTTC.